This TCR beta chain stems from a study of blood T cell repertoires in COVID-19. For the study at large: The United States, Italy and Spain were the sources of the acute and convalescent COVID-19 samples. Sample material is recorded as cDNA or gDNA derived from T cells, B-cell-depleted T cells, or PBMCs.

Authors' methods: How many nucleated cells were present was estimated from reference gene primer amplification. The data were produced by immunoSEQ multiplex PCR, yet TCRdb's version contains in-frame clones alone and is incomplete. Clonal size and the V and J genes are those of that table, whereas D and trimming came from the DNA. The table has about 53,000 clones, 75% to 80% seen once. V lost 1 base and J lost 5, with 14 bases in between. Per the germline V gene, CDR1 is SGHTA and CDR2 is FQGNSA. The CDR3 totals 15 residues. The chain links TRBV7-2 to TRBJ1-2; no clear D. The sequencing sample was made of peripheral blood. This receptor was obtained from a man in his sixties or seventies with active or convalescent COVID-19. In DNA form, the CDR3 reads TGTGCCAGCAGCTTAGGAGGGCAAACTGAGTATGGCTACACCTTC. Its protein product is CASSLGGQTEYGYTF.